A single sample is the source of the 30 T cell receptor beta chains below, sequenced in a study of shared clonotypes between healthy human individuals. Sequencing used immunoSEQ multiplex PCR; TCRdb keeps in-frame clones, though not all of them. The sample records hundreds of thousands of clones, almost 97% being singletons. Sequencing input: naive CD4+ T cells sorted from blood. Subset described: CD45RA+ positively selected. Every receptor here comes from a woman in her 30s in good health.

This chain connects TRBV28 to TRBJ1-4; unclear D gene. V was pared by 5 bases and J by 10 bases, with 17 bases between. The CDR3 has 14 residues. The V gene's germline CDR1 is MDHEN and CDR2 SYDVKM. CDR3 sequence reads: CASSREPLNLKLFF. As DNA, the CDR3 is TGTGCCAGCAGTCGTGAACCCTTAAACCTAAAACTGTTTTTT.

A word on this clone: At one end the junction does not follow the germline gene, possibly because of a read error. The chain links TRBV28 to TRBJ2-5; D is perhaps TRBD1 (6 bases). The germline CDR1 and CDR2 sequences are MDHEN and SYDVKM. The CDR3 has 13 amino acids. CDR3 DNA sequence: TGTGCCAGCAGTTTACAGGGGAGCGAGACCAAGTACTTC. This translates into CASSLQGSETKYF.

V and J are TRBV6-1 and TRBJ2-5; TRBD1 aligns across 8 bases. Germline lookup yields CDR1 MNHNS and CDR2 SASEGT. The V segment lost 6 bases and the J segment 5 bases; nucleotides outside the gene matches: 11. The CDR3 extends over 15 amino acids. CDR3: CASSPGTGEVETQYF. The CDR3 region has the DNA TGTGCCAGCAGCCCCGGGACAGGAGAGGTGGAGACCCAGTACTTC.

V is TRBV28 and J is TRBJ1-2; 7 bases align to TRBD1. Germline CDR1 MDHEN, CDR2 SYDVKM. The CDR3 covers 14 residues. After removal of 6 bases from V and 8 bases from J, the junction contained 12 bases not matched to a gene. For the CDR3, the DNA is TGTGCCAGCAGCCTCGTCAGGGGGTACTTCGGCTACACCTTC. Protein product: CASSLVRGYFGYTF.

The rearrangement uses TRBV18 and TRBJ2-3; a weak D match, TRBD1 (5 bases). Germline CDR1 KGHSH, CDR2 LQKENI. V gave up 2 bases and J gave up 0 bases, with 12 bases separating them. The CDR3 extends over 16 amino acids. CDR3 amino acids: CASSPNLGPSTDTQYF. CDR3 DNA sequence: TGTGCCAGCTCACCAAATCTGGGGCCTAGCACAGATACGCAGTATTTT.

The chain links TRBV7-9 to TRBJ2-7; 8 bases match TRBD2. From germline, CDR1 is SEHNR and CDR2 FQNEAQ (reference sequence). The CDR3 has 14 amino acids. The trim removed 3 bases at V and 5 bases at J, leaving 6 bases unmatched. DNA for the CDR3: TGTGCCAGCAGCTTGGACCGGGAGGGAAACGAGCAGTACTTC. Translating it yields CASSLDREGNEQYF.

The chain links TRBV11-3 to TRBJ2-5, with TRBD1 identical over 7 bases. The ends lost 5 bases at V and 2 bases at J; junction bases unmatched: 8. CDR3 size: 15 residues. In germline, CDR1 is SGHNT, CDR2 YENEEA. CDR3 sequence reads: CASSPSGQVQETQYF. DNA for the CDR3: TGTGCCAGCAGCCCCAGTGGACAGGTACAAGAGACCCAGTACTTC.

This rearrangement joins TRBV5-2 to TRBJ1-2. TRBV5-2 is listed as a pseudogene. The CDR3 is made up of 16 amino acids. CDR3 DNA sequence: TGTGCCAGCAATTTAACGCGAGTACGAAAGACCTATGGCTACACCTTC. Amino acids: CASNLTRVRKTYGYTF.

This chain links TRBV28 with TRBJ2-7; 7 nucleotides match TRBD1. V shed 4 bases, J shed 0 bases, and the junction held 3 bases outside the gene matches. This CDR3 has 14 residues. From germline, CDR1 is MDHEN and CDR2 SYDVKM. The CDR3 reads CASSSGQLSYEQYF. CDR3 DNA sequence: TGTGCCAGCAGTTCGGGACAGCTCTCCTACGAGCAGTACTTC.

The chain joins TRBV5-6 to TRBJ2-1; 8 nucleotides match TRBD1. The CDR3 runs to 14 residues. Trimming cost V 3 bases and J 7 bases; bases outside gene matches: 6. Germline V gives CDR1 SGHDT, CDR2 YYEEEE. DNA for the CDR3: TGTGCCAGCAGCTGGGCAGGGGGCGGGAATGAGCAGTTCTTC. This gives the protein CASSWAGGGNEQFF. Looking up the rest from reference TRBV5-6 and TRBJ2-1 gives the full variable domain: DAGVTQSPTHLIKTRGQQVTLRCSPKSGHDTVSWYQQALGQGPQFIFQYYEEEERQRGNFPDRFSGHQFPNYSSELNVNALLLGDSALYLCASSWAGGGNEQFFGPGTRLTVL.

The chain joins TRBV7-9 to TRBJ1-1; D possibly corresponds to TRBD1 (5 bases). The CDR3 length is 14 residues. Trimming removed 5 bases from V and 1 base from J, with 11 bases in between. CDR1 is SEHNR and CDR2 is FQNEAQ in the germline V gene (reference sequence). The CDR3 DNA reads TGTGCCAGCAGCGCAAGTGGACAGAACACTGAAGCTTTCTTT. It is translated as CASSASGQNTEAFF.

This CDR3 is CASSLALAGFPNTGELFF. The DNA for the CDR3 is TGTGCCAGCAGCTTGGCCCTAGCGGGGTTTCCGAACACCGGGGAGCTGTTTTTT. The chain recombines TRBV7-6 with TRBJ2-2; the match to TRBD2 covers 9 bases. Germline V gives CDR1 SGHVS, CDR2 FNYEAQ. The CDR3 spans 18 residues. Losses at the gene ends were 3 bases for V and 0 bases for J; bases not matched to a gene: 8.

The CDR3 here is CASSPGTGGGTEAFF. CDR3 bases: TGTGCCAGCTCACCCGGGACAGGAGGCGGCACTGAAGCTTTCTTT. The chain is built from TRBV18 and TRBJ1-1; TRBD1 matches at 8 bases. This CDR3 spans 15 amino acids. Germline assignment: CDR1 KGHSH and CDR2 LQKENI. V was clipped by 3 bases and J by 4 bases; unmatched bases: 7.

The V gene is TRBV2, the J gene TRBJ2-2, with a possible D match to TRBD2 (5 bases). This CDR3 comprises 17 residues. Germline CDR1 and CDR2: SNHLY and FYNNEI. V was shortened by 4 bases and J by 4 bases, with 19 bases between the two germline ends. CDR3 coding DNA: TGTGCCAGCAGTGTGGCGGCGGGCCTATCGAGCACCGGGGAGCTGTTTTTT. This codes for CASSVAAGLSSTGELFF.

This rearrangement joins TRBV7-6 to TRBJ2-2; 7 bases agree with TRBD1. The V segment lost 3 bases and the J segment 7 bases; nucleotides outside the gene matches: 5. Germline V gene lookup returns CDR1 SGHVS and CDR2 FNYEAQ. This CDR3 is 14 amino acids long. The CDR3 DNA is TGTGCCAGCAGCTTGTCAGGGGGTAACGGGGAGCTGTTTTTT. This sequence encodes CASSLSGGNGELFF.

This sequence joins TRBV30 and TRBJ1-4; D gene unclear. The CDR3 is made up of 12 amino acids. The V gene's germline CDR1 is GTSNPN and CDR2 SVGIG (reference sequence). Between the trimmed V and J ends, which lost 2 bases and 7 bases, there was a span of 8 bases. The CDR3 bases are TGTGCCTGGAGTAATTTGAGTGAAAAACTGTTTTTT. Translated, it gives CAWSNLSEKLFF. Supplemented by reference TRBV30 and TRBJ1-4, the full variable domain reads SQTIHQWPATLVQPVGSPLSLECTVEGTSNPNLYWYRQAAGRGLQLLFYSVGIGQISSEVPQNLSASRPQDRQFILSSKKLLLSDSGFYLCAWSNLSEKLFFGSGTQLSVL.

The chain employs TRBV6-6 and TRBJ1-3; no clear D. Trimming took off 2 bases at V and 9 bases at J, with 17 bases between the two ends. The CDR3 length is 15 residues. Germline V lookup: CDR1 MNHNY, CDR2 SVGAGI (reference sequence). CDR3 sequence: CASSYGGQVSLTIYF. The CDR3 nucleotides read TGTGCCAGCAGTTACGGCGGGCAGGTTAGCCTCACCATATATTTT.

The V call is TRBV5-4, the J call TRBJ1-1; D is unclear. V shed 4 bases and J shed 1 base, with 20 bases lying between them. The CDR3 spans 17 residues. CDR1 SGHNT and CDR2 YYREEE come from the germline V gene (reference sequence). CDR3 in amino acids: CASSPLVTSRGNTEAFF. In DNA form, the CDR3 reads TGTGCCAGCAGCCCACTTGTCACCTCCCGTGGGAACACTGAAGCTTTCTTT.

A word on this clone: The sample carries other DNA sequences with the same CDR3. The CDR3 region has the DNA TGCAGTGCTAGGAGGGGAGAAAAACTGTTTTTT. Translation gives CSARRGEKLFF. This chain links TRBV20-1 with TRBJ1-4; the D gene is possibly TRBD1 (5 bases). This CDR3 is 11 amino acids long. Germline-derived CDR1 and CDR2 are DFQATT and SNEGSKA (reference sequence). V lost 3 bases to trimming and J lost 8 bases, with 7 bases between them.

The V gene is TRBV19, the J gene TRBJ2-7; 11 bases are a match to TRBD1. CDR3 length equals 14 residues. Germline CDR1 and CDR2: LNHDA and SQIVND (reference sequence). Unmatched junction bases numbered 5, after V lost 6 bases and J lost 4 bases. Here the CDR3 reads CASRRTGGLYEQYF. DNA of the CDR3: TGTGCCAGTAGGCGGACAGGGGGCCTATACGAGCAGTACTTC.

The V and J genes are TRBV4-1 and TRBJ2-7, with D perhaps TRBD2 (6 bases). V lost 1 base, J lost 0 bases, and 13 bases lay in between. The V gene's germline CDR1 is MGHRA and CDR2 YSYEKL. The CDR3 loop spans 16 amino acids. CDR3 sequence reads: CASSQGSGRSSYEQYF. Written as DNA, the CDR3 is TGCGCCAGCAGCCAAGGAAGTGGGAGGAGCTCCTACGAGCAGTACTTC.

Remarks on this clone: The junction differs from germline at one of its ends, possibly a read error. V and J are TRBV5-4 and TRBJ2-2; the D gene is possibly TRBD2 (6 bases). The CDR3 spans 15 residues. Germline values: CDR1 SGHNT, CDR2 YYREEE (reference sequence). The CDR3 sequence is CASSFGGRDTGELPF. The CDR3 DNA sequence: TGTGCCAGCAGCTTTGGAGGGCGAGACACCGGGGAGCTGCCTTTT. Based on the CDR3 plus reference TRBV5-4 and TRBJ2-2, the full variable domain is ETGVTQSPTHLIKTRGQQVTLRCSSQSGHNTVSWYQQALGQGPQFIFQYYREEENGRGNFPPRFSGLQFPNYSSELNVNALELDDSALYLCASSFGGRDTGELPFGEGSRLTVL.

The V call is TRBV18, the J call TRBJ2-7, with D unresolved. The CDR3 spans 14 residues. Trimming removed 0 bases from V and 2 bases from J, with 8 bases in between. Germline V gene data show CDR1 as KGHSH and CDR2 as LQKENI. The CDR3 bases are TGTGCCAGCTCACCACCTGGGCCGCCCTACGAGCAGTACTTC. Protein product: CASSPPGPPYEQYF.

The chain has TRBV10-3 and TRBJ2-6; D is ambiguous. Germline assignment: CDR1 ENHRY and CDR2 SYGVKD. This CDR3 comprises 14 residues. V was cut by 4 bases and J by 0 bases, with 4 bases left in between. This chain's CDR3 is CAISGVSGANVLTF. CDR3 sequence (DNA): TGTGCCATCAGTGGAGTCTCTGGGGCCAACGTCCTGACTTTC.

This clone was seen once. CDR3 residues: CASSLWGTDHEAFF. In nucleotides, the CDR3 is TGTGCCAGCAGCTTATGGGGGACAGACCATGAAGCTTTCTTT. The chain couples TRBV7-2 to TRBJ1-1; TRBD1 agrees at 7 bases. Germline lookup yields CDR1 SGHTA and CDR2 FQGNSA. The CDR3 has 14 residues. The J segment lost 7 bases and the V segment lost 2 bases, leaving 7 bases of the junction unmatched. Variable domain in full (rest from reference TRBV7-2 and TRBJ1-1): GAGVSQSPSNKVTEKGKDVELRCDPISGHTALYWYRQSLGQGLEFLIYFQGNSAPDKSGLPSDRFSAERTGGSVSTLTIQRTQQEDSAVYLCASSLWGTDHEAFFGQGTRLTVV.

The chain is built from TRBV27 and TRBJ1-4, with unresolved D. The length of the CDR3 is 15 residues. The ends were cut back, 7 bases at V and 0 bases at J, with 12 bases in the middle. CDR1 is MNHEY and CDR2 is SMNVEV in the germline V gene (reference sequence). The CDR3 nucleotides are TGTGCCAGCAAACGACGGAGCGCAACTAATGAAAAACTGTTTTTT. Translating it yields CASKRRSATNEKLFF.

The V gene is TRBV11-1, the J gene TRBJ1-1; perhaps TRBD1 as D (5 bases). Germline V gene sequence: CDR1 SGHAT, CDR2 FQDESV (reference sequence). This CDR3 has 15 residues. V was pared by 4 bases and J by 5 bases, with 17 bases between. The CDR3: CASSSQLEAGTEAFF. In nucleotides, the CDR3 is TGTGCCAGCAGCTCCCAATTGGAGGCAGGGACTGAAGCTTTCTTT.

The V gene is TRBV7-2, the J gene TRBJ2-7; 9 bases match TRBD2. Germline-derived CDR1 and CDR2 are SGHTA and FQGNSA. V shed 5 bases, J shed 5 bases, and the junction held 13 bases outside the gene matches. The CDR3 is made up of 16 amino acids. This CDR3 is CASSPYPGGRVHEQYF. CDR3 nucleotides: TGTGCCAGCAGCCCTTATCCCGGCGGGAGGGTCCACGAGCAGTACTTC.

The CDR3 nucleotides are TGTGCCAGCAGCTTAGACCTAGCGGGAGGTCCCGGGTCCTACAATGAGCAGTTCTTC. This codes for CASSLDLAGGPGSYNEQFF. V and J are TRBV11-1 and TRBJ2-1; the match to TRBD2 covers 11 bases. The junction had 9 bases not matched to a gene; V was cut back by 1 base and J by 1 base. Germline CDR1 reads SGHAT; CDR2 reads FQDESV (reference sequence). This CDR3 region has 19 residues.

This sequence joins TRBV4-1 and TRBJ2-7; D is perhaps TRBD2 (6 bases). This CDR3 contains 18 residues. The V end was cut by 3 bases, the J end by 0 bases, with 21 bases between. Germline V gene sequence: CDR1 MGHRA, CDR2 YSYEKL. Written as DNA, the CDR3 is TGCGCCAGCAGCCAGCCAGCCGGCGGGGCTAGCGCCTCCTACGAGCAGTACTTC. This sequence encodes CASSQPAGGASASYEQYF.